These 5 T cell receptor beta chains were all obtained from the same sample, sequenced in a study of T cell responses to AZD1222 COVID-19 vaccine (dated by TCRdb to the early 2020s). The label giving this sample's time point can be read as: baseline before first vaccination. Library preparation employed the immunoSEQ multiplex PCR assay. The clones in this table, taken by TCRdb from immuneACCESS, are in-frame only. Not every clone is retained; where verified, under half of the shortfall comes from an unresolved V gene, and the cause of the rest is unknown. The sample table holds tens of thousands of clones, of which approximately 90% were seen once. About 5% of the sample is taken by the ten largest. Sequencing used peripheral blood, obtained on day 0 of AZD1222 vaccination. Receptors originate from an adult in good health.

This clone has just one count. The chain uses TRBV6-5 and TRBJ1-1; unclear D gene. The CDR3 is made up of 15 amino acids. V was cut by 2 bases and J by 4 bases, with 14 bases left in between. Germline V gives CDR1 MNHEY, CDR2 SVGAGI. CDR3 in amino acids: CASSYGRILGTEAFF. For the CDR3, the DNA is TGTGCCAGCAGTTACGGACGGATTTTGGGCACTGAAGCTTTCTTT.

The rearrangement links TRBV5-4 to TRBJ2-7; D remains ambiguous. This CDR3 is built from 13 residues. The V gene lost 4 bases and the J gene lost 4 bases, with 12 bases spanning the gap. Germline assignment: CDR1 SGHNT and CDR2 YYREEE (reference sequence). The CDR3 region is CASSQAPGYEQYF. The CDR3 bases are TGTGCCAGCAGCCAGGCCCCCGGATACGAGCAGTACTTC.

The chain uses TRBV27 and TRBJ2-7; 8 bases are shared with TRBD2. Unmatched junction bases numbered 2, after V lost 2 bases and J lost 2 bases. CDR1 MNHEY and CDR2 SMNVEV come from the germline V gene (reference sequence). This CDR3 contains 14 residues. In DNA, the CDR3 is TGTGCCAGCAGTTTAGAAGCGGGGGCCTACGAGCAGTACTTC. Protein: CASSLEAGAYEQYF.

The chain joins TRBV15 to TRBJ1-2, with a possible D match to TRBD1 (5 bases). The germline V gene has CDR1 LNHNV and CDR2 YYDKDF (reference sequence). Trimming shortened V by 4 bases and J by 8 bases, and 14 bases separated the two germline ends. The CDR3 is made up of 13 amino acids. CDR3 amino acids: CATSIGTDRGYTF. DNA for the CDR3: TGTGCCACCAGCATTGGGACCGACCGCGGCTACACCTTC. Full variable domain (missing parts from reference TRBV15 and TRBJ1-2): DAMVIQNPRYQVTQFGKPVTLSCSQTLNHNVMYWYQQKSSQAPKLLFHYYDKDFNNEADTPDNFQSRRPNTSFCFLDIRSPGLGDTAMYLCATSIGTDRGYTFGSGTRLTVV.

The chain links TRBV18 to TRBJ1-6; 7 bases agree with TRBD1. The length of the CDR3 is 15 residues. CDR1 and CDR2 from the germline V gene are KGHSH and LQKENI. Trimming at V came to 6 bases and at J to 10 bases, leaving 12 bases not matched to a gene. The chain's CDR3 is CASSGRTGKGSPLHF. Here the CDR3 DNA reads TGTGCCAGCTCGGGTAGGACAGGAAAGGGCTCACCCCTCCACTTT.